Listed below are T cell receptor beta chains from one sample, sequenced in a study of control samples from healthy donors and cancer patients. Produced via immunoSEQ multiplex PCR; TCRdb's table is partial and in-frame only. The data contain hundreds of thousands of clones, roughly 87% of them singletons. Sequencing was carried out using PBMCs. The receptor source for this set is a woman aged 55-69 years with lung cancer. The CDR3 runs from the conserved cysteine through the conserved F or W. The D gene is left open where the match is weak. Size is omitted from some rows. Given values are once, few, many or a class for expanded clones.

DNA: TGTGCCAGCAGCCCATCGTATTCGGACCTGGGGAATGAGCAGTTCTTC
CDR3: CASSPSYSDLGNEQFF
V: TRBV7-3
D: NA
length: 16
J: TRBJ2-1
size: NA

DNA: TGTGCCAGCAGCAAAGCGGGACTAGCGAAGGAGGATACGCAGTATTTT
CDR3: CASSKAGLAKEDTQYF
V: TRBV21-1
D: NA
length: 16
J: TRBJ2-3
size: few

DNA: TGCGCCAGCAGCCTGACAGGGATCTATGGCTACACCTTC
CDR3: CASSLTGIYGYTF
V: TRBV5-1
D: TRBD1
length: 13
J: TRBJ1-2
size: NA

DNA: TGCGCCAGCAGCTTGAATATAGGGTCCGAGCAGTACTTC
CDR3: CASSLNIGSEQYF
V: TRBV5-1
D: NA
length: 13
J: TRBJ2-7
size: few

DNA: TGTGCCAGTAGTATAGGGGGGGATATCAGCCCCCAGCATTTT
CDR3: CASSIGGDISPQHF
V: TRBV19
D: NA
length: 14
J: TRBJ1-5
size: NA

DNA: TGTGCCAGCAAGGGCACAGGGGTTAATAGCTACACCTTC
CDR3: CASKGTGVNSYTF
V: TRBV6-5
D: TRBD1
length: 13
J: TRBJ1-2
size: NA

DNA: TGTGCCAGCAGCCAAGATGATGCAGGGGATTCACCCCTCCACTTT
CDR3: CASSQDDAGDSPLHF
V: TRBV3-1/TRBV3-2
D: NA
length: 15
J: TRBJ1-6
size: NA

DNA: TGTGCCAGCAGCTTCATGGCAGGGGGGCCCTCCTATAATTCACCCCTCCACTTT
CDR3: CASSFMAGGPSYNSPLHF
V: TRBV5-6
D: TRBD1
length: 18
J: TRBJ1-6
size: NA

DNA: TGTGCCAGTAGTTCAAGCTTGGGGGTCTATGGCTACACCTTC
CDR3: CASSSSLGVYGYTF
V: TRBV19
D: NA
length: 14
J: TRBJ1-2
size: NA

DNA: TGTGCCAGCAGCCCGGGGACAGCTTACTATGGCTACACCTTC
CDR3: CASSPGTAYYGYTF
V: TRBV9
D: TRBD1
length: 14
J: TRBJ1-2
size: NA

DNA: TGTGCCAGCAGCGGCCGACTCGGGGCCAACGTCCTGACTTTC
CDR3: CASSGRLGANVLTF
V: TRBV6-5
D: NA
length: 14
J: TRBJ2-6
size: NA

DNA: TGCGCCAGCAGCTTGACAAATAACAGGGATACGCAGTATTTT
CDR3: CASSLTNNRDTQYF
V: TRBV5-1
D: NA
length: 14
J: TRBJ2-3
size: NA

DNA: TGCGCCAGCAGCTTGGATCGGGAGCAGTTCTTC
CDR3: CASSLDREQFF
V: TRBV5-1
D: NA
length: 11
J: TRBJ2-1
size: NA

DNA: TGTGCCAGCAGCCCTTGGACAGGGAGCGAGACCCAGTACTTC
CDR3: CASSPWTGSETQYF
V: TRBV14
D: TRBD1
length: 14
J: TRBJ2-5
size: NA

DNA: TGTGCCAGTAGTAGGGCCGGTGGGGGGCGCACTGAAGCTTTCTTT
CDR3: CASSRAGGGRTEAFF
V: TRBV19
D: NA
length: 15
J: TRBJ1-1
size: NA

DNA: TGCGCCAGCAGCTTGGAGGGTCAAACGCTTGGAAACACCATATATTTT
CDR3: CASSLEGQTLGNTIYF
V: TRBV5-1
D: NA
length: 16
J: TRBJ1-3
size: NA

DNA: TGTGCCAGCAGTGAATTTTCACCCCTCCACTTT
CDR3: CASSEFSPLHF
V: TRBV6-1
D: NA
length: 11
J: TRBJ1-6
size: NA

DNA: TGCGCCAGCAGCCCGGAGGAGACACGGACGAACTATGGCTACACCTTC
CDR3: CASSPEETRTNYGYTF
V: TRBV4-1
D: NA
length: 16
J: TRBJ1-2
size: NA

DNA: TGCGCCAGCAGCATCTTTACAGGGGCCAATGAAAAACTGTTTTTT
CDR3: CASSIFTGANEKLFF
V: TRBV5-1
D: TRBD1
length: 15
J: TRBJ1-4
size: NA

DNA: TGCGCCAGCAGTCGGGGGTGGAACACCGGGGAGCTGTTTTTT
CDR3: CASSRGWNTGELFF
V: TRBV5-1
D: NA
length: 14
J: TRBJ2-2
size: NA

DNA: TGCGCCAGCAGCTTGGCCTTGCGGGGTGGAGAGGAGACCCAGTACTTC
CDR3: CASSLALRGGEETQYF
V: TRBV5-1
D: NA
length: 16
J: TRBJ2-5
size: NA

DNA: TGTGCCAGCAGCCAACGAAGACAGGGTAGATCCTACAATGAGCAGTTCTTC
CDR3: CASSQRRQGRSYNEQFF
V: TRBV3-1/TRBV3-2
D: TRBD1
length: 17
J: TRBJ2-1
size: NA

DNA: TGTGCCAGCAGCTTAAGGGGACCCCCCTACAATGAGCAGTTCTTC
CDR3: CASSLRGPPYNEQFF
V: TRBV7-9
D: NA
length: 15
J: TRBJ2-1
size: NA

DNA: TGTGCCAGCAGCGTAGCTGGCAGCTCCGGCTACACCTTC
CDR3: CASSVAGSSGYTF
V: TRBV9
D: NA
length: 13
J: TRBJ1-2
size: NA

DNA: TGTGCCAGCATCTCCCAGGGGCTTGGGCGAGCTTTCTTT
CDR3: CASISQGLGRAFF
V: TRBV12-3/TRBV12-4
D: NA
length: 13
J: TRBJ1-1
size: NA

DNA: TGTGCCAGCTCGGGGCTGGGAAATCAGCCCCAGCATTTT
CDR3: CASSGLGNQPQHF
V: TRBV25-1
D: NA
length: 13
J: TRBJ1-5
size: NA

DNA: TGTGCCAGCAGCCGACAGGGTTATGAAGCTTTCTTT
CDR3: CASSRQGYEAFF
V: TRBV3-1/TRBV3-2
D: TRBD1
length: 12
J: TRBJ1-1
size: NA

DNA: TGTGCCAGCAGCAACCGAGTAGGGGGGTTCAATCAGCCCCAGCATTTT
CDR3: CASSNRVGGFNQPQHF
V: TRBV3-1/TRBV3-2
D: NA
length: 16
J: TRBJ1-5
size: NA

DNA: TGTGCCAGCAGCTTAGAGGTCGGGTACTCCGGGGAGCTGTTTTTT
CDR3: CASSLEVGYSGELFF
V: TRBV11-2
D: NA
length: 15
J: TRBJ2-2
size: few

DNA: TGTGCCAGCAGCTTGGTCATTAGCAATCCCGCCTCTGGCCGCCACAATGAGCAGTTCTTC
CDR3: CASSLVISNPASGRHNEQFF
V: TRBV5-8
D: NA
length: 20
J: TRBJ2-1
size: NA

DNA: TGTGCCAGCAGCTCCGGGACAGGGGGATACAATGAGCAGTTCTTC
CDR3: CASSSGTGGYNEQFF
V: TRBV11-1
D: TRBD1
length: 15
J: TRBJ2-1
size: NA

DNA: TGTGCCAGCAGCCCGAGGGGTATCGGGGTCAATCAGCCCCAGCATTTT
CDR3: CASSPRGIGVNQPQHF
V: TRBV5-8
D: NA
length: 16
J: TRBJ1-5
size: NA

DNA: TGTGCCAGCAGCTTAGAAGCAGGACCAGAAAGCCGCTACACCTTC
CDR3: CASSLEAGPESRYTF
V: TRBV11-2
D: NA
length: 15
J: TRBJ1-2
size: NA

DNA: TGTGCCAGCAGTCCGGAGAGCTCTGGAAACACCATATATTTT
CDR3: CASSPESSGNTIYF
V: TRBV6-5
D: NA
length: 14
J: TRBJ1-3
size: once

DNA: TGCGCCAGCAGCTCGCAGGGGACAGGGAATGAAAAACTGTTTTTT
CDR3: CASSSQGTGNEKLFF
V: TRBV5-1
D: TRBD1
length: 15
J: TRBJ1-4
size: NA

DNA: TGCGCCAGCAGCCCAACACAGGGAGGTCAGCCCCAGCATTTT
CDR3: CASSPTQGGQPQHF
V: TRBV5-1
D: NA
length: 14
J: TRBJ1-5
size: NA

DNA: TGTGCCAGCAGCCGTGTCCGGGACCGGGAGATCAATCAGCCCCAGCATTTT
CDR3: CASSRVRDREINQPQHF
V: TRBV5-6
D: NA
length: 17
J: TRBJ1-5
size: few

DNA: TGTGCCAGCAGTGATCCTACAGGGACTCTCACCGGGGAGCTGTTTTTT
CDR3: CASSDPTGTLTGELFF
V: TRBV6-1
D: NA
length: 16
J: TRBJ2-2
size: NA